These 20 T cell receptor beta chains originate from one sample sequenced in a study of shared clonotypes between healthy human individuals. Profiling relied on immunoSEQ multiplex PCR, and the TCRdb table lists in-frame clones only, not all of them. The table lists 2 million to 2.5 million clones, approximately 94% of them singletons, with approximately 0.13% in the top ten. Material for sequencing was naive CD4+ T cells sorted from blood. Stated subset: CD45RA+ positively selected. All receptors derive from a man between 18 and 35 years old in good health.

J is TRBJ1-1 and V is TRBV2; 8 nucleotides align to TRBD1. The CDR3 has 13 residues. Germline CDR1 and CDR2: SNHLY and FYNNEI. V was clipped by 8 bases and J by 6 bases; unmatched bases: 8. The DNA of the CDR3 is TGTGCCAGCGGCCTACAGGGGGACGCTGAAGCTTTCTTT. Amino acids: CASGLQGDAEAFF.

This chain uses TRBV19 with TRBJ1-1; 9 bases agree with TRBD1. This CDR3 is 14 amino acids long. Trimming removed 6 bases from V and 1 base from J; junction bases left unmatched: 3. Germline CDR1 LNHDA, CDR2 SQIVND (reference sequence). The CDR3 reads CASSWTGANTEAFF. The CDR3 DNA reads TGTGCCAGTAGCTGGACAGGGGCGAACACTGAAGCTTTCTTT. Full variable domain (outside the CDR3, taken from reference TRBV19 and TRBJ1-1): DGGITQSPKYLFRKEGQNVTLSCEQNLNHDAMYWYRQDPGQGLRLIYYSQIVNDFQKGDIAEGYSVSREKKESFPLTVTSAQKNPTAFYLCASSWTGANTEAFFGQGTRLTVV.

The V gene is TRBV19, the J gene TRBJ1-5, with a possible D match to TRBD1 (6 bases). CDR3 length equals 15 residues. V was clipped by 6 bases and J by 3 bases, with 15 bases between them. Germline-derived CDR1 and CDR2 are LNHDA and SQIVND (reference sequence). The CDR3 DNA follows: TGTGCCAGTAGGCGAGGGGGTCAAGACAATCAGCCCCAGCATTTT. Translating gives CASRRGGQDNQPQHF.

This sequence joins TRBV7-2 and TRBJ1-1; 7 bases align to TRBD1. Germline CDR1 is SGHTA and CDR2 is FQGNSA. The CDR3 runs to 15 residues. V lost 1 base and J lost 5; bases outside the gene matches: 7. The CDR3 region is CASSLVGGLGTEAFF. CDR3 coding DNA: TGTGCCAGCAGCTTAGTAGGGGGCCTGGGGACTGAAGCTTTCTTT.

In its sample, this clone was seen once. This sequence joins TRBV6-1 and TRBJ2-1; possibly TRBD2 for D (5 bases). V was trimmed by 0 bases and J by 7 bases, leaving 16 bases between them. This CDR3 spans 16 amino acids. The V gene's germline CDR1 is MNHNS and CDR2 SASEGT. For the CDR3, the DNA is TGTGCCAGCAGTGAAGCCAGCGGAACCCGTTCTAATGAGCAGTTCTTC. It translates to CASSEASGTRSNEQFF.

The chain combines TRBV5-4 with TRBJ2-3; 8 nucleotides line up with TRBD2. Germline CDR1 reads SGHNT; CDR2 reads YYREEE (reference sequence). The trim removed 4 bases at V and 6 bases at J, leaving 13 bases unmatched. The CDR3 is 16 residues long. Here the CDR3 DNA reads TGTGCCAGCAGCGCGAGACGAACTAGCGGTTTGGATACGCAGTATTTT. It specifies CASSARRTSGLDTQYF. Based on the CDR3 plus reference TRBV5-4 and TRBJ2-3, the full variable domain is ETGVTQSPTHLIKTRGQQVTLRCSSQSGHNTVSWYQQALGQGPQFIFQYYREEENGRGNFPPRFSGLQFPNYSSELNVNALELDDSALYLCASSARRTSGLDTQYFGPGTRLTVL.

Concerning this clone: The sample carries other DNA sequences with the same CDR3. Here the CDR3 reads CASSLELAGLYEQYF. Written as DNA, the CDR3 is TGTGCCAGCAGCTTAGAGCTAGCGGGACTCTACGAGCAGTACTTC. The chain employs TRBV11-2 and TRBJ2-7; 9 nucleotides match TRBD2. The germline V gene has CDR1 SGHAT and CDR2 FQNNGV. This CDR3 is 15 amino acids long. The V and J ends lost 0 bases and 3 bases, in that order; junction bases with no gene match: 3. Variable domain in full (rest from reference TRBV11-2 and TRBJ2-7): EAGVAQSPRYKIIEKRQSVAFWCNPISGHATLYWYQQILGQGPKLLIQFQNNGVVDDSQLPKDRFSAERLKGVDSTLKIQPAKLEDSAVYLCASSLELAGLYEQYFGPGTRLTVT.

CDR3 bases: TGTGCCAGCAGTGAACCGTCGGGACTAGCGTATGACTACGAGCAGTACTTC. It yields the protein CASSEPSGLAYDYEQYF. J is TRBJ2-7 and V is TRBV6-1; 10 bases fit TRBD2. Per germline, CDR1 MNHNS and CDR2 SASEGT. J was trimmed by 3 bases and V by 2 bases; bases with no gene match: 10. This CDR3 contains 17 residues.

The rearrangement joins TRBV2 to TRBJ1-1; D perhaps matches TRBD1 (5 bases). The length of the CDR3 is 16 residues. Trimming stripped 5 bases from V and 0 bases from J, with 16 bases between. Germline CDR1 reads SNHLY; CDR2 reads FYNNEI. The DNA for the CDR3 is TGTGCCAGCAGTACAGCAGGGCTCACGTTGAACACTGAAGCTTTCTTT. Translation gives CASSTAGLTLNTEAFF.

For this clone: Within the sample, other DNA sequences also encode this same CDR3. The chain carries TRBV5-1 and TRBJ2-5; weak D call: TRBD2 (5 bases). Germline assignment: CDR1 SGHRS and CDR2 YFSETQ. V lost 4 bases to trimming and J lost 4 bases, with 8 bases between them. The CDR3 consists of 12 residues. The CDR3 DNA reads TGCGCCAGCAGCGTTGAGGGAGAGACCCAGTACTTC. It is translated as CASSVEGETQYF.

The chain uses TRBV14 and TRBJ1-1, with D uncertain. Germline V gives CDR1 SGHDN, CDR2 FVKESK. This CDR3 contains 13 residues. The V end lost 1 base, the J end lost 10 bases, and 13 bases lay between the germline ends. As DNA, the CDR3 is TGTGCCAGCAGCCAAGGAATCCCAGGAAGAGCTTTCTTT. Amino acids: CASSQGIPGRAFF.

CDR3 sequence reads: CASSLGGDGTDTQYF. CDR3 nucleotide sequence: TGCGCCAGCAGCTTGGGCGGGGATGGCACAGATACGCAGTATTTT. J is TRBJ2-3 and V is TRBV5-1, with D possibly matching TRBD2 (6 bases). This CDR3 is 15 amino acids long. Germline CDR1 is SGHRS and CDR2 is YFSETQ. V lost 0 bases and J lost 1, with 9 bases in between. Complete variable domain (other parts from reference TRBV5-1 and TRBJ2-3): KAGVTQTPRYLIKTRGQQVTLSCSPISGHRSVSWYQQTPGQGLQFLFEYFSETQRNKGNFPGRFSGRQFSNSRSEMNVSTLELGDSALYLCASSLGGDGTDTQYFGPGTRLTVL.

CDR3: CSVEAGNNYGYTF. CDR3 bases: TGCAGCGTTGAAGCCGGGAACAACTATGGCTACACCTTC. J is TRBJ1-2 and V is TRBV29-1; D is unclear. This CDR3 region has 13 residues. Trimming pared 1 base from V and 2 bases from J, leaving 8 bases between. Germline-derived CDR1 and CDR2 are SQVTM and ANQGSEA.

The rearrangement joins TRBV30 to TRBJ1-1, with a tentative D call TRBD1 (6 bases). V was shortened by 3 bases and J by 1 base, with 12 bases between the two germline ends. CDR1 is GTSNPN and CDR2 is SVGIG in the germline V gene (reference sequence). The CDR3 loop spans 14 amino acids. This CDR3 is CAWRADSQNTEAFF. Written as DNA, the CDR3 is TGTGCCTGGAGAGCGGACAGCCAGAACACTGAAGCTTTCTTT.

The chain combines TRBV7-9 with TRBJ2-7, with 8 bases aligning to TRBD2. The germline CDR1 and CDR2 sequences are SEHNR and FQNEAQ (reference sequence). The CDR3 consists of 13 residues. V shed 1 base, J shed 5 bases, and the junction held 1 base outside the gene matches. The CDR3 protein is CASSLVGGDEQYF. The CDR3 region has the DNA TGTGCCAGCAGCTTAGTCGGGGGGGACGAGCAGTACTTC.

This clone occurred a few times. The chain recombines TRBV27 with TRBJ2-4, with TRBD2 as a possible D gene (7 bases). Germline V lookup: CDR1 MNHEY, CDR2 SMNVEV (reference sequence). V was clipped by 3 bases and J by 3 bases, with 12 bases between them. There are 15 residues in the CDR3. The CDR3 region has the DNA TGTGCCAGCAGTTTGAGCGGGACAAACAAAAACATTCAGTACTTC. This sequence encodes CASSLSGTNKNIQYF.

The J gene is TRBJ2-3, the V gene TRBV6-6; perhaps TRBD2 as D (5 bases). CDR1 and CDR2 from the germline V gene are MNHNY and SVGAGI (reference sequence). This CDR3 comprises 13 residues. The V end lost 5 bases, the J end lost 7 bases, and 13 bases lay between the germline ends. CDR3 DNA: TGTGCCAGCAGTGGTGGAGGAGTCAATACGCAGTATTTT. This encodes CASSGGGVNTQYF.

On this clone itself: The same CDR3 is also encoded by other DNA sequences in this sample. The V and J genes are TRBV18 and TRBJ1-1; 11 bases line up with TRBD1. Trimming at V came to 3 bases and at J to 1 base, leaving 4 bases not matched to a gene. The CDR3 runs 16 residues. Germline V CDR1 and CDR2: KGHSH, LQKENI. As DNA, the CDR3 is TGTGCCAGCTCACCCCTTGGACAGGGGGCGAACACTGAAGCTTTCTTT. Protein: CASSPLGQGANTEAFF.

The chain employs TRBV7-3 and TRBJ1-1; TRBD1 matches at 7 bases. CDR3 length equals 17 residues. The germline V gene encodes CDR1 SGHTA and CDR2 FQGTGA. Unmatched junction bases numbered 18, after V lost 5 bases and J lost 6 bases. CDR3 DNA sequence: TGTGCCAGCAGCCTGCGACAGGGTCCGGGGGTTAGCCCTGAAGCTTTCTTT. Protein product: CASSLRQGPGVSPEAFF.

This sequence joins TRBV30 and TRBJ2-1; D uncertain. V was pared by 3 bases and J by 10 bases, with 10 bases between. This CDR3 contains 11 residues. Germline V gene data show CDR1 as GTSNPN and CDR2 as SVGIG (reference sequence). DNA for the CDR3: TGTGCCTGGAGCGGCGACCAGGAGCAGTTCTTC. As protein: CAWSGDQEQFF.